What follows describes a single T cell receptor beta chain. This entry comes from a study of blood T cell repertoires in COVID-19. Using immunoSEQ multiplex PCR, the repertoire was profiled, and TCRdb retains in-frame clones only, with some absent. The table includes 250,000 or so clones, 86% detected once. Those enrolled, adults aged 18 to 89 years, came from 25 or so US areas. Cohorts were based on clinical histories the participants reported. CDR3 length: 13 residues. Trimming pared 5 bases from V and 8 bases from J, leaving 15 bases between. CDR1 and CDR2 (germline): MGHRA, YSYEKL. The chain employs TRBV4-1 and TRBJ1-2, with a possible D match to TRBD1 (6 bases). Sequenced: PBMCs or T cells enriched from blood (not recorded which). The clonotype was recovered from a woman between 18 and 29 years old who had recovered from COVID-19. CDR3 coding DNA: TGCGCCAGCAGCTATGCAACAGGGAGAGGCTACACCTTC. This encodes CASSYATGRGYTF.